Here is one T cell receptor (beta chain) with its context. A much more abundant neighbour one base away suggests this may be a read error. These data come from a study of tumor-infiltrating lymphocytes in primary liver carcinoma. On the study more broadly: In every tissue type, samples returned a similar yield of roughly 3.5 to 8 million productive TCRbeta reads.

The CDR3 is made up of 12 amino acids. Trimming left V 5 bases short and J 10 bases short, with 14 bases between. Germline DNA was also extracted, and blood RNA was taken from unsorted whole blood. The authors made TCR beta cDNA from around 500 ng total RNA with a constant-region primer. For TCR beta, libraries were produced by three nested multiplex PCR rounds using slightly modified ARM-PCR. Both of the initial two PCR rounds ran for approximately 10 cycles and employed TRBV1-TRBV30 forward primers alongside a C-beta reverse primer. Each CDR3 protein gets one entry after TCRdb re-called the multiplex PCR reads with MiXCR. The repertoire holds some 320,000 distinct CDR3 sequences, 65% seen once, with approximately 9% in the top ten.

Sequencing was done on a sample of peripheral blood. This sequence originates from a man aged 40-49 years with primary liver carcinoma and hepatitis B virus infection. The chain has TRBV12-3 or TRBV12-4 and TRBJ2-5, with D tentatively TRBD1 or TRBD2 (5 bases each). CDR3 sequence: CASSIVGTGQYF. The CDR3 nucleotides read TGTGCCAGCAGTATAGTTGGGACGGGCCAGTACTTC.